This T cell receptor (beta chain) was observed in a study of human T cells and chemical hapten exposure. MiXCR was run by TCRdb on the RACE reads, yielding one entry per CDR3 protein. The sample lists 95,000 to 150,000 distinct CDR3 sequences, 12% to 15% seen once, with 0.92% in the top ten. Sample time point: patch test 1, 2 weeks after DPC sensitization. Treatment: therapeutic diphenylcyclopropenone sensitization with weekly scalp DPC. The CDR3 has 14 residues. CDR1 is SGHRS and CDR2 is YFSETQ in the germline V gene. V lost 2 bases to trimming and J lost 2 bases, with 11 bases between them. This sequence was found in a man between 18 and 29 years old with alopecia areata. Some clones in this sample may be carry-over from other donors' samples. The specimen was whole blood, collected in connection with sensitization to the hapten diphenylcyclopropenone (DPC). The chain combines TRBV5-1 with TRBJ2-7, with a weak D call TRBD2 (5 bases). The CDR3 DNA reads TGCGCCAGCAGCTTCGAGGGCTACCCCTACGAGCAGTACGTC. Encoded protein: CASSFEGYPYEQYV.